What follows describes a single TCR beta chain. The V end was cut by 2 bases, the J end by 4 bases, with 13 bases between. CDR3 size: 15 residues. From germline, CDR1 is MNHNS and CDR2 SASEGT. The sample comes from a study of blood T cell repertoires in COVID-19. About the study: The United States, Italy and Spain were the sources of the acute and convalescent COVID-19 samples.

Sequencing used immunoSEQ multiplex PCR; TCRdb keeps in-frame clones, though not all of them. This sample carries some 190,000 clones, more than 65% of them seen once, and the ten largest clones take roughly 17%. The clonotype was recovered from a woman aged 45-65 years with acute COVID-19. The chain has TRBV6-1 and TRBJ2-3, with D maybe TRBD2 (6 bases). The specimen was PBMCs or T cells enriched from blood (not recorded which). CDR3 DNA sequence: TGTGCCAGCAGTGAATTATATACGGGAGCAGATACGCAGTATTTT. Translated, it gives CASSELYTGADTQYF.